The clone carrying this T cell receptor beta chain was seen more than once but under ten times. The antigen remains undetermined. This specimen belongs to a study of blood T cells in healthy people across ages. Study findings and constraints: Per million T cells, TCR beta diversity dropped about linearly as age rose.

For the second PCR, which ran for roughly 6 to 12 cycles, a sample-barcoded 5' primer and a J-beta primer mix were used. Every sample gave at least 2.5 million paired-end reads containing CDR3. Each CDR3 protein is one row after TCRdb ran MiXCR on the 5' RACE reads. The sample consists of about 1.5 million distinct CDR3 sequences, approximately 39% of them appearing once. Donors each provided around 10 milliliters of peripheral blood. V lost 7 bases to trimming and J lost 6 bases, with 22 bases between them. The CDR3 is made up of 15 amino acids. The receptor was derived from a woman aged 18 to 35 in good health. The chain joins TRBV12-3 or TRBV12-4 to TRBJ2-7, with TRBD2 as a possible D gene (8 bases). Sequences were obtained from blood. This chain's CDR3 is CASNLGGGGTLEQYF. The CDR3 nucleotides are TGTGCCAGCAACCTAGGGGGCGGGGGGACACTCGAGCAGTACTTC.